The sequence of this TCR beta chain was determined in a study of cytomegalovirus exposure and HLA in healthy donors. Findings and limits, study-wide: Most TCR sequences proved rare, with some public TCRs found in many donors.

This clone was picked up one time. The antigen is not known. The PCR made use of 60 Vbeta and 13 Jbeta primers. The assay was immunoSEQ multiplex PCR, and TCRdb's table has in-frame clones only and misses some. The sample includes some 200,000 clones, over 70% of them seen just once. The sequenced sample was PBMCs. This sequence originates from a man in his forties or fifties in good health and CMV-seronegative.

This CDR3 reads CASRTSGGSRETQYF. CDR3 bases: TGTGCCAGCAGGACTAGCGGGGGAAGCAGAGAGACCCAGTACTTC. V usage is TRBV2 and J usage is TRBJ2-5; 12 bases are a match to TRBD2. The CDR3 is 15 amino acids. CDR1 is SNHLY, CDR2 FYNNEI, per germline. V trimming: 6 bases; J trimming: 4 bases; junction bases outside the gene matches: 6.